This is a list of T cell receptor beta chains from one sample in a study of blood T cell repertoires in COVID-19. Measured with immunoSEQ multiplex PCR; TCRdb has only the in-frame clones, and not every one. The sample yields 40,000 to 55,000 clones, 90% seen once. The sequencing input was peripheral blood. The receptors shown here come from a human donor in a cohort sampled during active COVID-19. CDR3s include the opening cysteine and the closing phenylalanine or tryptophan. A D gene is named only where the DNA matches it firmly. Rows may omit the clone size; those that give it use once, few, many or a size class.

v_call: TRBV5-1
clone_size: .
d_call: .
j_call: TRBJ1-3
cdr3_aa: CASSLTCLSSGNTIYF
cdr3_nt: TGCGCCAGCAGCCTGACATGTCTTTCCTCTGGAAACACCATATATTTT

v_call: TRBV24-1
clone_size: once
d_call: TRBD2
j_call: TRBJ2-5
cdr3_aa: CATSDPSGVEETQYF
cdr3_nt: TGTGCCACCAGTGATCCGAGCGGGGTGGAGGAGACCCAGTACTTC

v_call: TRBV6-5
clone_size: .
d_call: .
j_call: TRBJ2-7
cdr3_aa: CASSYGGWGAEQYF
cdr3_nt: TGTGCCAGCAGTTACGGGGGGTGGGGAGCCGAGCAGTACTTC

v_call: TRBV12-3/TRBV12-4
clone_size: .
d_call: .
j_call: TRBJ2-1
cdr3_aa: CASSGGDYNEQFF
cdr3_nt: TGTGCCAGCAGCGGGGGTGACTACAATGAGCAGTTCTTC

v_call: TRBV27
clone_size: .
d_call: TRBD1
j_call: TRBJ2-1
cdr3_aa: CASSSYLRSGGNEQFF
cdr3_nt: TGTGCCAGCAGTTCCTATCTAAGGTCAGGGGGCAATGAGCAGTTCTTC

v_call: TRBV19
clone_size: .
d_call: .
j_call: TRBJ1-6
cdr3_aa: CASNPGQTINSPLHF
cdr3_nt: TGTGCCAGTAACCCAGGACAGACAATTAATTCACCCCTCCACTTT

v_call: TRBV19
clone_size: .
d_call: .
j_call: TRBJ2-7
cdr3_aa: CASSMAPDTSYEQYF
cdr3_nt: TGTGCCAGTAGTATGGCCCCGGACACTTCCTACGAGCAGTACTTC

v_call: TRBV29-1
clone_size: few
d_call: .
j_call: TRBJ1-1
cdr3_aa: CSVGSGQKNTEAFF
cdr3_nt: TGCAGCGTTGGATCTGGACAGAAGAACACTGAAGCTTTCTTT

v_call: TRBV7-2
clone_size: .
d_call: TRBD1
j_call: TRBJ1-5
cdr3_aa: CASSLDWTGREPQHF
cdr3_nt: TGTGCCAGCAGCTTAGATTGGACAGGCCGAGAGCCCCAGCATTTT

v_call: TRBV7-6
clone_size: .
d_call: TRBD2
j_call: TRBJ2-7
cdr3_aa: CASSLGLAGGPSSYEQYF
cdr3_nt: TGTGCCAGCAGCTTAGGACTAGCGGGAGGGCCGAGCTCCTACGAGCAGTACTTC

v_call: TRBV9
clone_size: few
d_call: TRBD2
j_call: TRBJ2-7
cdr3_aa: CASSVLGTSGDEQYF
cdr3_nt: TGTGCCAGCAGCGTACTCGGGACTAGTGGCGACGAGCAGTACTTC

v_call: TRBV19
clone_size: .
d_call: .
j_call: TRBJ2-1
cdr3_aa: CASSITGRATIYNEQFF
cdr3_nt: TGTGCCAGTAGTATAACGGGCAGGGCAACGATTTACAATGAGCAGTTCTTC

v_call: TRBV6-2/TRBV6-3
clone_size: .
d_call: TRBD2
j_call: TRBJ2-1
cdr3_aa: CASSSRLAGGNEQFF
cdr3_nt: TGTGCCAGCAGTTCCCGACTAGCGGGAGGGAATGAGCAGTTCTTC

v_call: TRBV30
clone_size: .
d_call: .
j_call: TRBJ2-7
cdr3_aa: CAWSAGSPSEQYF
cdr3_nt: TGTGCCTGGAGTGCCGGGTCCCCCTCCGAGCAGTACTTC

v_call: TRBV29-1
clone_size: .
d_call: TRBD1
j_call: TRBJ1-1
cdr3_aa: CSVGQTGFVAFF
cdr3_nt: TGCAGCGTGGGTCAGACAGGGTTTGTGGCTTTCTTT

v_call: TRBV6-5
clone_size: .
d_call: TRBD1
j_call: TRBJ1-5
cdr3_aa: CAAFPGQGSHQPQHF
cdr3_nt: TGTGCCGCATTCCCGGGACAGGGGAGCCATCAGCCCCAGCATTTT

v_call: TRBV28
clone_size: .
d_call: TRBD2
j_call: TRBJ2-7
cdr3_aa: CASSFGTSDYEQYF
cdr3_nt: TGTGCCAGCAGTTTCGGGACTAGCGACTACGAGCAGTACTTC

v_call: TRBV7-2
clone_size: .
d_call: TRBD2
j_call: TRBJ2-1
cdr3_aa: CASSPLWTSYDNEQFF
cdr3_nt: TGTGCCAGCAGCCCCCTGTGGACTAGTTATGATAATGAGCAGTTCTTC

v_call: TRBV25-1
clone_size: .
d_call: TRBD2
j_call: TRBJ2-3
cdr3_aa: CASSHYGGGLGDTQYF
cdr3_nt: TGTGCCAGCAGCCATTACGGGGGAGGGCTGGGGGATACGCAGTATTTT

v_call: TRBV6-6
clone_size: .
d_call: .
j_call: TRBJ1-6
cdr3_aa: CATRGGEGQHNSPLHF
cdr3_nt: TGTGCCACTCGAGGGGGGGAGGGACAACATAATTCACCCCTCCACTTT

v_call: TRBV18
clone_size: .
d_call: TRBD2
j_call: TRBJ2-2
cdr3_aa: CASSPQLAGQVGELFF
cdr3_nt: TGTGCCAGCTCACCACAGCTAGCGGGACAAGTCGGGGAGCTGTTTTTT

v_call: TRBV11-3
clone_size: .
d_call: .
j_call: TRBJ1-1
cdr3_aa: CASSPSTGSEAFF
cdr3_nt: TGTGCCAGCAGCCCAAGTACGGGATCTGAAGCTTTCTTT

v_call: TRBV5-4
clone_size: .
d_call: .
j_call: TRBJ2-3
cdr3_aa: CASSLAVDTQYF
cdr3_nt: TGTGCCAGCAGCTTGGCGGTTGATACGCAGTATTTT